The clone carrying this T cell receptor beta chain has more than one count but fewer than ten. Its antigen is currently unknown. The entry originates in a study of T cell repertoires in cytomegalovirus infection. Across the study: Public TCR beta signatures provided an indication of both CMV infection and a matching HLA type. Points from the study as a whole: In two of eight donors, the top clonotype was HLA-C-restricted CMV-specific.

TCRdb called the reads again in MiXCR, with one record for every CDR3 protein. Of roughly 350,000 distinct CDR3 sequences listed, nearly 35% are singletons. CDR1 MNHEY and CDR2 SMNVEV come from the germline V gene (reference sequence). V shed 3 bases and J 6 bases; nucleotides not matched to a gene: 10. The CDR3 is 16 amino acids. The sequences come from cultured PBMCs, collected from culture after CMV antigen stimulation. The source of this sequence is a human donor in good health (CMV status not recorded). Some clones in this sample may be carry-over from other donors' samples. This sequence joins TRBV27 and TRBJ2-5, with 10 bases fitting TRBD2. CDR3 region: CASSFISGRGSKTQYF. DNA of the CDR3: TGTGCCAGCAGTTTTATCAGCGGGAGGGGTTCGAAGACCCAGTACTTC.